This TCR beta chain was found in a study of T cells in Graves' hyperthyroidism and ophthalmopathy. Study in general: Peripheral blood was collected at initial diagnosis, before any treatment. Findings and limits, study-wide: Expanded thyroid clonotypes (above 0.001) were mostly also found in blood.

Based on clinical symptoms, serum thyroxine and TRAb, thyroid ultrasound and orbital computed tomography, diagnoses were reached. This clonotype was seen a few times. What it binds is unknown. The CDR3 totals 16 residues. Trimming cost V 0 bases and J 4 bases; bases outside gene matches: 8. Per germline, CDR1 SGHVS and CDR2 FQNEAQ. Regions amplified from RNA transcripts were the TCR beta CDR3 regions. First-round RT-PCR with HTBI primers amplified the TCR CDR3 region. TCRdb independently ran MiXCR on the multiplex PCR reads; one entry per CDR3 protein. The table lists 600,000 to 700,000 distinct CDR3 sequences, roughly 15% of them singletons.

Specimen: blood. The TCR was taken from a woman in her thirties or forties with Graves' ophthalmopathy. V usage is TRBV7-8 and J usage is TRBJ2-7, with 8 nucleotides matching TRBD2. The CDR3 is CASSLAGSSGSYEQYF. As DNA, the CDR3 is TGTGCCAGCAGCTTAGCCGGGTCCAGCGGGAGTTACGAGCAGTACTTC. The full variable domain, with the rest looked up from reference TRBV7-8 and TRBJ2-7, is GAGVSQSPRYKVAKRGQDVALRCDPISGHVSLFWYQQALGQGPEFLTYFQNEAQLDKSGLPSDRFFAERPEGSVSTLKIQRTQQEDSAVYLCASSLAGSSGSYEQYFGPGTRLTVT.